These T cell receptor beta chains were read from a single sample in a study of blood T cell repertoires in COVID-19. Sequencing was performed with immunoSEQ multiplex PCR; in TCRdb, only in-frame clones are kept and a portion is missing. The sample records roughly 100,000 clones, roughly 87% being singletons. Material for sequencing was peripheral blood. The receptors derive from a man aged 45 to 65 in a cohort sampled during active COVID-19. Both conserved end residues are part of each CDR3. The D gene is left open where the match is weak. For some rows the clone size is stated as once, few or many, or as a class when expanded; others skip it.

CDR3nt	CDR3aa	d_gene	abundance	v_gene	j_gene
TGCGCCAGCAGCTTGGATCCAGGGGGCGCCGACTATGGCTACACCTTC	CASSLDPGGADYGYTF	TRBD1	once	TRBV5-1	TRBJ1-2
TGCGCCAGCAGCCAAGAGCCAGCGGGGGCTCAAGAGACCCAGTACTTC	CASSQEPAGAQETQYF	TRBD2	NA	TRBV4-1	TRBJ2-5
TGTGCCAGCAGCTTAGATGGAGGGGTACAAGAGACCCAGTACTTC	CASSLDGGVQETQYF	NA	NA	TRBV11-3	TRBJ2-5
TGTGCCAGCAGCTATAAAACCGGGGGTGGGGCCAAAAACATTCAGTACTTC	CASSYKTGGGAKNIQYF	NA	NA	TRBV3-1/TRBV3-2	TRBJ2-4
TGTGCCACCAGTGACCGACAGGAGTCCCAAGAGACCCAGTACTTC	CATSDRQESQETQYF	NA	NA	TRBV24-1	TRBJ2-5
TGTGCCACCAGTGATTTGATGATGAGTATCGGTAGACAGCCCCAGCATTTT	CATSDLMMSIGRQPQHF	NA	NA	TRBV24-1	TRBJ1-5
TGTGCCAGCTCACCAAGGACTAGTGGTGCCGGGGAGCTGTTTTTT	CASSPRTSGAGELFF	TRBD2	NA	TRBV18	TRBJ2-2
TGTGCCAGCAGCTTAAACGGGAACACCGGGGAGCTGTTTTTT	CASSLNGNTGELFF	NA	NA	TRBV7-6	TRBJ2-2
TGTGCCAGCAGCCCCCTTACGAGCGGGATTAATGGCTACACCTTC	CASSPLTSGINGYTF	NA	NA	TRBV3-1/TRBV3-2	TRBJ1-2
TGTGCCAGCACCAAACGTGGGGGGGCTTCTTACAATGAGCAGTTCTTC	CASTKRGGASYNEQFF	NA	NA	TRBV27	TRBJ2-1
TGTGCCACCAGCAGAGGGCTGAACACTGAAGCTTTCTTT	CATSRGLNTEAFF	NA	NA	TRBV15	TRBJ1-1
TGTGCCAGCAGTTACGACAATTACAATGAGCAGTTCTTC	CASSYDNYNEQFF	NA	NA	TRBV6-6	TRBJ2-1
TGTGCCAGCAGTGGACAGGAGATTAGAATCGATAATTCACCCCTCCACTTT	CASSGQEIRIDNSPLHF	TRBD1	few	TRBV27	TRBJ1-6
TGTGCCAGCAGCATCCAGGGAGGCAATGAGCAGTTCTTC	CASSIQGGNEQFF	NA	NA	TRBV9	TRBJ2-1
TGTGCCAGTAGTAAAGGGGTTGCGGACACAGATACGCAGTATTTT	CASSKGVADTDTQYF	NA	NA	TRBV19	TRBJ2-3
TGTGCCACCGCCGGGGAGGGCAATCAGCCCCAGCATTTT	CATAGEGNQPQHF	NA	NA	TRBV12-3/TRBV12-4	TRBJ1-5
TGTGCCAGCAGCGCCGGGGGGAGCTCTGGAAACACCATATATTTT	CASSAGGSSGNTIYF	NA	NA	TRBV9	TRBJ1-3
TGCGCCAGCAGCGCCGGGACAGGCGGCAATGAGCAGTTCTTC	CASSAGTGGNEQFF	TRBD1	NA	TRBV5-1	TRBJ2-1
TGTGCCAGCACGCCCGGCGGGGCAGGGGGTCCAGATACGCAGTATTTT	CASTPGGAGGPDTQYF	NA	once	TRBV9	TRBJ2-3
TGTGCCAGCACCGGACAGACGAAAAACATTCAGTACTTC	CASTGQTKNIQYF	NA	NA	TRBV12-3/TRBV12-4	TRBJ2-4
TGTGCCAGCAGCCAAGATAGGCCTCCGGGACTCCAGGCTACGCAGTATTTT	CASSQDRPPGLQATQYF	NA	NA	TRBV4-2	TRBJ2-3
TGTGCCAGCAGTGGGTCAGGGGGCTCCTACGAGCAGTACTTC	CASSGSGGSYEQYF	TRBD1	NA	TRBV2	TRBJ2-7
TGTGCCAGTAGTACATGGGAGGACACCGGGGAGCTGTTTTTT	CASSTWEDTGELFF	NA	NA	TRBV19	TRBJ2-2
TGTGCTAGTGGCTTGGGGAGGGACGACCGGGAGACCCAGTACTTC	CASGLGRDDRETQYF	TRBD2	NA	TRBV12-5	TRBJ2-5
TGTGCCAGCAGCTTTGCTGAGGAACGGTACTTC	CASSFAEERYF	NA	NA	TRBV7-2	TRBJ2-7
TGCGCCAGCAGCTGGACAGGGGGCCGGACCGGGGAGCTGTTTTTT	CASSWTGGRTGELFF	TRBD1	NA	TRBV5-1	TRBJ2-2
TGTGCCAGCAGCGTAGCTACGGGCAGGGCGTTGTCAGATACGCAGTATTTT	CASSVATGRALSDTQYF	NA	NA	TRBV9	TRBJ2-3
TGCGCCAGCAGCGGCGGGACTAGCGGGAGAGAGACCCAGTACTTC	CASSGGTSGRETQYF	TRBD2	NA	TRBV5-1	TRBJ2-5
TGTGCCAGCAACCCGACAGGGATGAACACTGAAGCTTTCTTT	CASNPTGMNTEAFF	TRBD1	NA	TRBV28	TRBJ1-1